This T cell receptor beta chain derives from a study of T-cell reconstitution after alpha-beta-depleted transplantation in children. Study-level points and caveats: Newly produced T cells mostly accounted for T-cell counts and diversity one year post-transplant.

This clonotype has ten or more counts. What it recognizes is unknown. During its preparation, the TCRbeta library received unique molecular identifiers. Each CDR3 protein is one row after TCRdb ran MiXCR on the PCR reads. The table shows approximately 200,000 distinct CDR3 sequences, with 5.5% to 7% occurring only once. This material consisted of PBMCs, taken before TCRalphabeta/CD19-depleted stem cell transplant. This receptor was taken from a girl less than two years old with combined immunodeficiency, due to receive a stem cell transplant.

The CDR3 sequence: CSVAASGDSNTGELFF. The CDR3 bases are TGCAGCGTTGCGGCTAGCGGAGACTCCAACACCGGGGAGCTGTTTTTT. V gene TRBV29-1 combines with J gene TRBJ2-2, with 7 bases lining up with TRBD2. Germline assignment: CDR1 SQVTM and CDR2 ANQGSEA. V shed 4 bases, J shed 2 bases, and the junction held 10 bases outside the gene matches. The CDR3 runs 16 residues.